Below, 12 T cell receptor beta chains from the same sample are listed, as sequenced in a study of T cells in Graves' hyperthyroidism and ophthalmopathy. Amplified TCR beta CDR3 regions came from RNA transcripts. The HTBI set primed first-round TCR CDR3 RT-PCR. One entry per CDR3 protein, called by TCRdb with MiXCR from the multiplex PCR reads. The sample has nearly 600,000 distinct CDR3 sequences, approximately 15% seen once. Input material: blood. The origin of the receptors is a woman aged 25-40 years with Graves' hyperthyroidism that later progressed to Graves' ophthalmopathy.

This clonotype was recorded at least ten times. The chain uses TRBV19 and TRBJ2-5; TRBD2 matches at 12 bases. V lost 4 bases, J lost 1 base, and 4 bases stayed unmatched. Germline V gene data show CDR1 as LNHDA and CDR2 as SQIVND (reference sequence). The CDR3 is 16 amino acids. As DNA, the CDR3 is TGTGCCAGTAGTACAGGACTAGCGGGGTCCCAAGAGACCCAGTACTTC. Translating gives CASSTGLAGSQETQYF.

Points on this clonotype: Since a much larger clone is just one base distant, this may be a read error. The V call is TRBV4-3, the J call TRBJ1-6; possibly TRBD1 for D (6 bases). Germline loops: CDR1 LGHNA, CDR2 YSLEER. The length of the CDR3 is 18 residues. The CDR3 DNA is TGCGCCAGCAGCCAAGAATCGCCACAGGGCTCCCATAATTCACCCCTCCACTTT. Translating gives CASSQESPQGSHNSPLHF.

This clonotype appeared many times. The V and J genes are TRBV29-1 and TRBJ2-7; 13 nucleotides match TRBD2. CDR1 is SQVTM, CDR2 ANQGSEA, per germline. The V segment lost 6 bases and the J segment 6 bases; nucleotides outside the gene matches: 11. The CDR3 has 15 amino acids. The CDR3 sequence is CSVLAGGPGVTEQYF. CDR3 DNA: TGCAGCGTACTAGCGGGAGGGCCCGGGGTCACCGAGCAGTACTTC.

This clonotype was observed many times. DNA for the CDR3: TGCGCCAGCAGCCAATCACGGACTGGGTCCTACAATGAGCAGTTCTTC. This gives the protein CASSQSRTGSYNEQFF. The chain joins TRBV4-1 to TRBJ2-1; tentatively, D is TRBD2 (5 bases). Looked up from germline, CDR1 is MGHRA and CDR2 is YSYEKL. Trimming took 2 bases from V and 1 from J, leaving 12 bases between them. This CDR3 is 16 amino acids long.

This clonotype was observed many times. The chain couples TRBV5-5 to TRBJ1-6; D is unclear. The germline gives CDR1 SGHKS, CDR2 YYEKEE (reference sequence). This CDR3 contains 14 residues. V was trimmed by 3 bases and J by 9 bases, leaving 13 bases between them. The CDR3 bases are TGTGCCAGCAGCTACGCGGGAGCAGGTTCACCCCTCCACTTT. Translation gives CASSYAGAGSPLHF. The whole variable domain, remainder taken from reference TRBV5-5 and TRBJ1-6, is DAGVTQSPTHLIKTRGQQVTLRCSPISGHKSVSWYQQVLGQGPQFIFQYYEKEERGRGNFPDRFSARQFPNYSSELNVNALLLGDSALYLCASSYAGAGSPLHFGNGTRLTVT.

This clonotype came up a few times. This chain links TRBV27 with TRBJ2-5; TRBD2 matches at 7 bases. Germline assignment: CDR1 MNHEY and CDR2 SMNVEV (reference sequence). CDR3 length equals 15 residues. The trim removed 0 bases at V and 2 bases at J, leaving 3 bases unmatched. The CDR3: CASSLSGLVQETQYF. DNA for the CDR3: TGTGCCAGCAGTTTATCTGGACTAGTGCAAGAGACCCAGTACTTC.

In this sample, this clonotype turned up many times. J is TRBJ1-2 and V is TRBV12-3 or TRBV12-4; 7 bases fit TRBD1. This CDR3 region has 14 residues. V shed 6 bases, J shed 2 bases, and the junction held 6 bases outside the gene matches. CDR3 sequence: CASSTTGQNYGYTF. The CDR3 coding sequence is TGTGCCAGCAGCACGACAGGGCAAAACTATGGCTACACCTTC.

This clonotype has at least ten counts. This chain uses TRBV5-8 with TRBJ2-2, with D possibly being TRBD2 (6 bases). The V gene's germline CDR1 is SGHTS and CDR2 YDEGEE. The CDR3 runs 15 residues. Trimming cost V 0 bases and J 4 bases, with 10 bases left between them. CDR3 protein: CASSLAGLRTGELFF. The CDR3 DNA reads TGTGCCAGCAGCTTGGCGGGACTCCGCACCGGGGAGCTGTTTTTT.

Many counts were recorded for this clonotype. The CDR3 loop is CASSFAGGNTEAFF. The CDR3 DNA follows: TGTGCCAGCAGTTTTGCGGGGGGGAACACTGAAGCTTTCTTT. The V and J genes are TRBV12-3 or TRBV12-4 and TRBJ1-1; possible D gene TRBD1, 5 bases. There are 14 residues in the CDR3. The V end was cut by 3 bases, the J end by 1 base, with 9 bases between.

This clonotype was seen many times. The rearrangement joins TRBV5-1 to TRBJ1-4; TRBD1 might be the D (5 bases). The germline V gene has CDR1 SGHRS and CDR2 YFSETQ. V lost 0 bases and J lost 7, with 16 bases in between. The CDR3 totals 16 residues. CDR3 region: CASSLEAGGLGEKLFF. The CDR3 region has the DNA TGCGCCAGCAGCTTGGAAGCGGGGGGTTTAGGTGAAAAACTGTTTTTT. The variable domain in full, completed from reference TRBV5-1 and TRBJ1-4, reads KAGVTQTPRYLIKTRGQQVTLSCSPISGHRSVSWYQQTPGQGLQFLFEYFSETQRNKGNFPGRFSGRQFSNSRSEMNVSTLELGDSALYLCASSLEAGGLGEKLFFGSGTQLSVL.

This clonotype was counted ten times or more. This chain uses TRBV7-2 with TRBJ2-7; 10 positions agree with TRBD2. Trimming took 5 bases from V and 5 from J; bases not matched to a gene: 9. CDR3 size: 15 residues. Germline V gene data show CDR1 as SGHTA and CDR2 as FQGNSA. For the CDR3, the DNA is TGTGCCAGCAGCATCCCGACTAGCGGGTCAAACGAGCAGTACTTC. Amino acid sequence: CASSIPTSGSNEQYF. Filled out from reference TRBV7-2 and TRBJ2-7, the complete variable domain reads GAGVSQSPSNKVTEKGKDVELRCDPISGHTALYWYRQSLGQGLEFLIYFQGNSAPDKSGLPSDRFSAERTGGSVSTLTIQRTQQEDSAVYLCASSIPTSGSNEQYFGPGTRLTVT.

This clonotype was detected only a few times. The V and J genes are TRBV4-3 and TRBJ2-2; 7 bases line up with TRBD1. V gave up 4 bases and J gave up 4 bases; unmatched junction bases: 6. Germline values: CDR1 LGHNA, CDR2 YSLEER. There are 15 residues in the CDR3. The CDR3 loop reads CASSPQGQATGELFF. The CDR3 DNA is TGCGCCAGCAGCCCTCAAGGACAGGCCACCGGGGAGCTGTTTTTT.